Shown below are 22 T cell receptor beta chains from a single sample sequenced in a study of CD8+ T cells in alopecia areata (dated by TCRdb to between 2017 and 2018). Reading the label with the study, this specimen's time point is: baseline before oral tofacitinib. Library generation was performed with the immunoSEQ multiplex PCR assay. RNA was extracted from all samples and reverse transcribed into cDNA, which served as template for TCR sequencing. Imported from immuneACCESS, the table was reduced by TCRdb to in-frame sequences with V and J called. These copies leave out some clones; in studies compared against another copy, an unresolved V gene accounts for under half, and the cause of the remainder is not known. Here the sample has hundreds of thousands of clones; 67% occur a single time. The top ten constitute about 1.3% of the sample. This specimen consisted of CD4+ T cells sorted from blood, obtained at week 0. The receptor source for this set is a human donor with alopecia areata.

The chain has TRBV19 and TRBJ1-1, with D unclear. The V end was cut by 3 bases, the J end by 5 bases, with 10 bases between. CDR3 size: 13 residues. Germline CDR1 is LNHDA and CDR2 is SQIVND (reference sequence). The CDR3 protein is CASSILGSTEAFF. As DNA, the CDR3 is TGTGCCAGTAGTATCTTGGGATCGACTGAAGCTTTCTTT.

J is TRBJ1-6 and V is TRBV7-2; D unresolved. Per the germline V gene, CDR1 is SGHTA and CDR2 is FQGNSA. The V end was cut by 3 bases, the J end by 6 bases, with 3 bases between. CDR3 length: 12 amino acids. As DNA, the CDR3 is TGTGCCAGCAGCTTGGCTAATTCACCCCTCCACTTT. Its translation: CASSLANSPLHF.

V and J are TRBV4-2 and TRBJ2-2, with D possibly TRBD2 on 6 matching bases. The germline V gene encodes CDR1 LGHNA and CDR2 YNFKEQ. Trimming left V 1 base short and J 2 bases short, with 11 bases between. CDR3 length: 16 residues. In DNA, the CDR3 is TGTGCCAGCAGCCAAGCCGGGGGAGATAACACCGGGGAGCTGTTTTTT. Amino acids: CASSQAGGDNTGELFF.

This chain links TRBV2 with TRBJ1-5; TRBD1 agrees at 9 bases. CDR1 SNHLY and CDR2 FYNNEI come from the germline V gene. Losses at the gene ends were 6 bases for V and 2 bases for J; bases not matched to a gene: 5. The CDR3 runs 15 residues. The CDR3 sequence: CASSGQGIGNQPQHF. Here the CDR3 DNA reads TGTGCCAGCAGCGGACAGGGGATCGGCAATCAGCCCCAGCATTTT. Complete variable domain (other parts from reference TRBV2 and TRBJ1-5): EPEVTQTPSHQVTQMGQEVILRCVPISNHLYFYWYRQILGQKVEFLVSFYNNEISEKSEIFDDQFSVERPDGSNFTLKIRSTKLEDSAMYFCASSGQGIGNQPQHFGDGTRLSIL.

This chain joins TRBV7-9 and TRBJ1-2; TRBD1 might be the D (6 bases). The V gene lost 5 bases and the J gene lost 3 bases, with 16 bases spanning the gap. Germline values: CDR1 SEHNR, CDR2 FQNEAQ (reference sequence). This CDR3 is 15 amino acids long. CDR3: CASSRTRGADYGYTF. The CDR3 DNA reads as TGTGCCAGCAGCCGTACGCGGGGGGCCGACTATGGCTACACCTTC.

V is TRBV5-1 and J is TRBJ1-6; no firm D call. Trimming shortened V by 4 bases and J by 8 bases, and 19 bases separated the two germline ends. CDR3 length equals 16 residues. From germline, CDR1 is SGHRS and CDR2 YFSETQ. CDR3 residues: CASSPTRAASDSPLHF. In DNA form, the CDR3 reads TGCGCCAGCAGCCCGACCCGGGCCGCGAGCGATTCACCCCTCCACTTT.

This clone was recorded a few times. The gene calls are TRBV29-1 and TRBJ1-1; 8 bases fit TRBD1. J was trimmed by 5 bases and V by 6 bases; bases with no gene match: 5. This CDR3 is built from 12 residues. The V gene's germline CDR1 is SQVTM and CDR2 ANQGSEA. The CDR3 DNA is TGCAGCGTAGAGACAGGGGAGACTGAAGCTTTCTTT. This translates into CSVETGETEAFF.

This chain uses TRBV4-2 with TRBJ1-2; D remains ambiguous. Trimming took off 0 bases at V and 3 bases at J, with 8 bases between the two ends. Germline values: CDR1 LGHNA, CDR2 YNFKEQ. The CDR3 has 14 amino acids. The CDR3: CASSQEETYYGYTF. In DNA, the CDR3 is TGTGCCAGCAGCCAAGAAGAGACCTACTATGGCTACACCTTC.

On this clone itself: Other DNA sequences in this sample translate to the same CDR3. The chain employs TRBV30 and TRBJ1-5, with 8 bases fitting TRBD1. The junction had 3 bases not matched to a gene; V was cut back by 2 bases and J by 6 bases. The CDR3 totals 13 residues. Germline lookup yields CDR1 GTSNPN and CDR2 SVGIG (reference sequence). Here the CDR3 reads CAWSQGAGQPQHF. The CDR3 DNA reads as TGTGCCTGGAGTCAGGGGGCAGGTCAGCCCCAGCATTTT.

The chain links TRBV5-1 to TRBJ2-2, with D perhaps matching TRBD1 (6 bases). Germline CDR1 is SGHRS and CDR2 is YFSETQ. The CDR3 is made up of 15 amino acids. Trimming left V 5 bases short and J 0 bases short, with 11 bases between. CDR3 bases: TGCGCCAGCAGATCAAGGGGGTCGAACACCGGGGAGCTGTTTTTT. Residues: CASRSRGSNTGELFF.

The chain has TRBV4-1 and TRBJ2-7; perhaps TRBD1 as D (6 bases). The CDR3 covers 15 residues. Germline V gene data show CDR1 as MGHRA and CDR2 as YSYEKL. With 3 bases removed from V and 3 bases from J, the gap between germline ends came to 15 bases. The CDR3 bases are TGCGCCAGCAGCCATCGATCGAGACAGGTCTACGAGCAGTACTTC. Translating gives CASSHRSRQVYEQYF.

The rearrangement joins TRBV6-5 to TRBJ2-1; D remains unclear. CDR1 is MNHEY and CDR2 is SVGAGI in the germline V gene. CDR3 length equals 10 residues. The ends were cut back, 8 bases at V and 3 bases at J, with 2 bases in the middle. The DNA for the CDR3 is TGTGCCAGCGGCTACAATGAGCAGTTCTTC. It specifies CASGYNEQFF.

The chain has TRBV6-1 and TRBJ2-5; TRBD2 is a possible D gene (5 bases). The CDR3 spans 14 residues. The V gene's germline CDR1 is MNHNS and CDR2 SASEGT. V was trimmed by 1 base and J by 4 bases, leaving 10 bases between them. In DNA, the CDR3 is TGTGCCAGCAGTGAAGGAGGGCTATCAGAGACCCAGTACTTC. It translates to CASSEGGLSETQYF.

This clone was recorded a few times. The chain recombines TRBV29-1 with TRBJ2-1, with TRBD2 matching over 7 bases. Losses at the gene ends were 5 bases for V and 10 bases for J; bases not matched to a gene: 14. Germline loops: CDR1 SQVTM, CDR2 ANQGSEA. The CDR3 consists of 14 residues. CDR3 region: CSVRSGSSGREQFF. As DNA, the CDR3 is TGCAGCGTTAGGAGCGGTTCTAGCGGCAGGGAGCAGTTCTTC.

The CDR3 bases are TGTGCCAGCAGCACTAGGTCCCTGGGTTCACCCCTCCACTTT. This sequence encodes CASSTRSLGSPLHF. The V gene is TRBV9, the J gene TRBJ1-6; no firm D call. The V gene's germline CDR1 is SGDLS and CDR2 YYNGEE. V shed 4 bases and J shed 9 bases, with 14 bases lying between them. The CDR3 extends over 14 amino acids.

The chain carries TRBV27 and TRBJ1-2; D is uncertain. This CDR3 contains 13 residues. Germline V CDR1 and CDR2: MNHEY, SMNVEV (reference sequence). V gave up 5 bases and J gave up 4 bases, with 11 bases separating them. CDR3 residues: CASSGSPPYGYTF. The DNA for the CDR3 is TGTGCCAGCAGTGGATCCCCCCCCTATGGCTACACCTTC.

This clone appeared a single time. This chain links TRBV29-1 with TRBJ1-4; D is unresolved. Trimming stripped 7 bases from V and 8 bases from J, with 17 bases between. Germline V gene data show CDR1 as SQVTM and CDR2 as ANQGSEA. The CDR3 extends over 13 amino acids. The CDR3 nucleotides read TGCAGCGCCCTCGTCGCCCTAGGAGAAAAACTGTTTTTT. Its protein is CSALVALGEKLFF.

V usage is TRBV29-1 and J usage is TRBJ2-1, with TRBD1 matching 8 bases. The V segment lost 7 bases and the J segment 6 bases; nucleotides outside the gene matches: 11. The CDR3 runs 14 residues. From germline, CDR1 is SQVTM and CDR2 ANQGSEA. DNA of the CDR3: TGCAGCGAGCGCAGGGGGCCCGCTTTCAATGAGCAGTTCTTC. Protein sequence: CSERRGPAFNEQFF.

This clone occurred a few times. This chain uses TRBV9 with TRBJ1-1; D remains unclear. The germline CDR1 and CDR2 sequences are SGDLS and YYNGEE. Trimming took off 3 bases at V and 4 bases at J, with 10 bases between the two ends. The CDR3 totals 13 residues. CDR3 coding DNA: TGTGCCAGCAGCGCCCCAGTAGGCACTGAAGCTTTCTTT. Translation: CASSAPVGTEAFF.

The CDR3 region has the DNA TGTGCCACCAGCAGAGATAAGCCTGGATCCTACGAGCAGTACTTC. It translates to CATSRDKPGSYEQYF. The rearrangement links TRBV15 to TRBJ2-7; no clear D gene. Germline loops: CDR1 LNHNV, CDR2 YYDKDF (reference sequence). V was pared by 0 bases and J by 1 base, with 10 bases between. CDR3 size: 15 residues.

V and J are TRBV2 and TRBJ1-6, with D possibly matching TRBD1 (6 bases). Germline V gene lookup returns CDR1 SNHLY and CDR2 FYNNEI. The CDR3 covers 15 residues. V was cut by 6 bases and J by 5 bases, with 14 bases left in between. In DNA, the CDR3 is TGTGCCAGCAGGGGGGGCGGGCCGAATAATTCACCCCTCCACTTT. It translates to CASRGGGPNNSPLHF.

The rearrangement uses TRBV11-2 and TRBJ2-2, with D hard to call. V lost 4 bases and J 1 base, leaving 4 bases between the germline ends. The length of the CDR3 is 13 residues. Germline V CDR1 and CDR2: SGHAT, FQNNGV. The chain's CDR3 is CASSSQNTGELFF. CDR3 sequence (DNA): TGTGCCAGCAGCTCTCAGAACACCGGGGAGCTGTTTTTT.